This record looks at one T cell receptor beta chain sequence and its context. The antigen remains unidentified. This entry belongs to a study of cytomegalovirus exposure and HLA in healthy donors. Findings and caveats of the study: About 87% or about 30% of the time was how often most TCR beta V segments were productive, according to an earlier analysis.

The CDR3 contains 13 residues. Germline V gene lookup returns CDR1 LGHNT and CDR2 FRNRAP. Trimming took 4 bases from V and 1 from J, leaving 7 bases between them. PCR amplification relied on 60 Vbeta primers (plus 13 Jbeta primers). Some clones are missing from TCRdb's copy, which holds only in-frame ones; the method was immunoSEQ multiplex PCR. The profile covers about 130,000 clones, with over 70% appearing a single time and more than 2.5% taken by the ten largest. Sequences were obtained from PBMCs. The clonotype originates from a woman in her forties or fifties in good health and CMV-seronegative. The V and J genes are TRBV12-5 and TRBJ1-1; TRBD1 is a possible D gene (6 bases). CDR3 protein: CASGWTANTEAFF. The CDR3 nucleotides read TGTGCTAGTGGTTGGACAGCGAACACTGAAGCTTTCTTT.